Sequencing of this T cell receptor (beta chain) was carried out in a study of post-analysis software for immune sequencing data. The wider study: Relapsing-remitting, secondary progressive and progressive-relapsing forms of multiple sclerosis all featured among disease courses. The study's findings and limits: Strong co-clustering by F measure was evident for samples that had been prepared in the same batch. The five TRBV segments detected at higher frequency in patients than in controls included TRBV5-6, TRBV5-1 and TRBV20-1.

This clonotype was observed a few times. Its antigen is not known. The germline gives CDR1 SQVTM, CDR2 ANQGSEA. The CDR3 is 14 residues long. With 3 bases clipped from V and 5 bases from J, the junction kept 8 bases outside the gene matches. Researchers reported that TCR beta cDNA libraries carried unique molecular identifiers. Using its own MiXCR run on the PCR reads, TCRdb lists one record per CDR3 protein. Here the sample spans about 800,000 distinct CDR3 sequences, 25% to 30% being singletons. V usage is TRBV29-1 and J usage is TRBJ2-5; TRBD2 matches 8 bases. The source of this sequence is a girl between 5 and 17 years old with multiple sclerosis. Specimen: blood. The CDR3 here is CSVEARGVVETQYF. Here the CDR3 DNA reads TGCAGCGTTGAGGCGCGGGGGGTGGTCGAGACCCAGTACTTC.